The rows below give T cell receptor beta chains drawn from one sample of a study of human T cells and chemical hapten exposure. TCRdb analysed the RACE reads with MiXCR anew, one entry per CDR3 protein. The data hold over 300,000 distinct CDR3 sequences, with 5% to 6.5% observed a single time. The sequencing here drew on whole blood, taken in connection with sensitization to the hapten diphenylcyclopropenone (DPC). The receptors come from a woman aged 50 to 60 with alopecia areata. Some clones in this sample may be carry-over from other donors' samples. CDR3s include the opening cysteine and the closing phenylalanine or tryptophan. The order of the fields is J gene, D gene, V gene, clone size, CDR3 DNA, CDR3 protein. The D gene is left open where the match is weak. Size is omitted from some rows. Given values are once, few, many or a class for expanded clones.

TRBJ1-5	.	TRBV27	few	TGTGCCAGCAGACGCTCCACTCGGGGCAGCTTAGGGCCCCAGCATTTT	CASRRSTRGSLGPQHF
TRBJ2-5	TRBD1	TRBV18	many	TGTGCCAGCTCATCGCAGAGGACAGGAGGGACCCAGTACTTC	CASSSQRTGGTQYF
TRBJ2-3	TRBD2	TRBV2	.	TGTGCCAGCAGTCAAAGCGGGGGGCAGGCAAATACGCAGTATTTT	CASSQSGGQANTQYF
TRBJ2-3	.	TRBV2	.	TGTGCCAGCTACACAGATACGCAGTATTTT	CASYTDTQYF
TRBJ1-5	.	TRBV7-2	many	TGTGCCAGCAGCTTAGAGGCGGGCCCCTCCCGGCCCCAGCATTTT	CASSLEAGPSRPQHF
TRBJ1-2	.	TRBV20-1	many	TGCAGTGCTAGACGGGGGACGTCACATGGCTACACCTTC	CSARRGTSHGYTF
TRBJ2-3	TRBD2	TRBV20-1	many	TGCAGTGCTCGAGAGAGCGGGGGCACAGATACGCAGTATTTT	CSARESGGTDTQYF
TRBJ1-3	.	TRBV7-2	.	TGTGCCAGCAGCCCCGCATCAGGGTCAGGAAACACCATATATTTT	CASSPASGSGNTIYF
TRBJ2-7	TRBD2	TRBV6-1	few	TGTGCCAGCAGTGAGGGGACTAGCGACCACGAGCAGTACTTC	CASSEGTSDHEQYF
TRBJ1-1	.	TRBV29-1	.	TGCAGCGTTGAAGCGGGTTTACAGACCCCTGAAGCTTTCTTT	CSVEAGLQTPEAFF
TRBJ1-5	.	TRBV2	.	TGTGCCAGCAGTGTTCGTGAGGGGCCCCAGCATTTT	CASSVREGPQHF
TRBJ1-1	TRBD1	TRBV29-1	few	TGCAGCGTTGGGGCAGGGGGCTCGAACACTGAAGCTTTCTTT	CSVGAGGSNTEAFF
TRBJ1-2	TRBD1	TRBV5-1	.	TGCGCCAGCAGCTGGGGACAGAGCTATGGCTACACCTTC	CASSWGQSYGYTF
TRBJ2-3	.	TRBV25-1	few	TGTGCCAGCAGTGAGGCAGGCGGGAATACGCAGTATTTT	CASSEAGGNTQYF
TRBJ1-6	.	TRBV7-9	.	TGTGCCAGCAGCTTTCTTACCGGGTCAGGGAACTCACCCCTCCACTTT	CASSFLTGSGNSPLHF
TRBJ2-3	TRBD2	TRBV20-1	few	TGCAGTGCTGGTAGCGGGAGGGCCCTCTGGACGCAGTATTTT	CSAGSGRALWTQYF
TRBJ1-4	TRBD1	TRBV7-6	many	TGTGCCAGCAGCTCGGGACAGCCCGGCGGTGAACTGTTTTTT	CASSSGQPGGELFF
TRBJ2-3	.	TRBV18	few	TGTGCCAGCTCACGGTTCGGCGGAGACAGCACAGATACGCAGTATTTT	CASSRFGGDSTDTQYF
TRBJ2-1	TRBD1	TRBV4-3	many	TGCGCCAGCAGCCAAGATGGGCCAGGGGGATACAATGAGCAGTTCTTC	CASSQDGPGGYNEQFF
TRBJ1-1	.	TRBV3-1	many	TGTGCCAGCAGCCGGTGGGTAGGGGCTGAAGCTTTCTTT	CASSRWVGAEAFF
TRBJ2-7	.	TRBV20-1	.	TGCAGTGCTAGAGATCCGGCAGCGAGTTTCTACGAGCAGTACTTC	CSARDPAASFYEQYF
TRBJ1-2	.	TRBV30	.	TGTGCCCGGGGGGGAACAGGGTCACGAGGCTACACCTTC	CARGGTGSRGYTF
TRBJ1-5	TRBD1	TRBV20-1	.	TGCAGTGCTAGAAAAACAGGGGGCGGGCAGCCCCAGCATTTT	CSARKTGGGQPQHF
TRBJ1-1	.	TRBV20-1	many	TGCAGTGCTCCAGACCCGGGGGTGGGAGAAGCTTTCTTT	CSAPDPGVGEAFF
TRBJ2-1	TRBD2	TRBV24-1	few	TGTGCCACCAGTGCCTACCTCCGGGCTAGCGGGTGGAGAGATAACAATGAGCAGTTCTTC	CATSAYLRASGWRDNNEQFF
TRBJ1-6	.	TRBV4-1	few	TGCGCCAGCAGCGAACAGTTCCCTACAGATTCACCCCTCCACTTT	CASSEQFPTDSPLHF
TRBJ2-3	TRBD1	TRBV6-6	.	TGTGCCAGCGGAGGACAGGGGCGGTCAGATACGCAGTATTTT	CASGGQGRSDTQYF
TRBJ1-6	TRBD1	TRBV20-1	many	TGCAGTGCAGGGGACAGCTCCTATAATTCACCCCTCCACTTT	CSAGDSSYNSPLHF
TRBJ2-3	TRBD1	TRBV2	many	TGTGCCAGCAGTGGCCCAGCCCGGGACAGGGGATCAGATACGCAGTATTTT	CASSGPARDRGSDTQYF
TRBJ2-7	TRBD1	TRBV27	.	TGTGCCAGCAGTTTCGGACAGGGGTCCGCCTACGAGCAGTACTTC	CASSFGQGSAYEQYF
TRBJ2-4	.	TRBV2	.	TGTGCCAGCAGAGATGCAGATAAAAACATTCAGTACTTC	CASRDADKNIQYF
TRBJ1-2	.	TRBV28	many	TGTGCCAGCAGTTTACGGGGTAGAGGCTACACCTTC	CASSLRGRGYTF
TRBJ1-2	.	TRBV12-3/TRBV12-4	many	TGTGCCAGCAGTTTTGACAGCAACTATGGCTACACCTTC	CASSFDSNYGYTF
TRBJ2-5	.	TRBV10-3	few	TGTGCCATCGGTGGCCTAGCGAGCCAAGAGACCCAGTACTTC	CAIGGLASQETQYF
TRBJ1-2	TRBD1	TRBV6-1	few	TGTGCCAGCAGGCGGGCAGGGGGCGATAGAAGCTATGGCTACACCTTC	CASRRAGGDRSYGYTF
TRBJ1-4	.	TRBV10-3	many	TGTGCCATCAGTGAACGCGACGGTCCAAATGAAAAACTGTTTTTT	CAISERDGPNEKLFF
TRBJ2-1	.	TRBV29-1	many	TGCAGCGTAGAGGGACTCCGTAATGAGCAGTTCTTC	CSVEGLRNEQFF
TRBJ1-3	TRBD1	TRBV18	few	TGTGCCAGCTCACCATTAGGACAGGGTACCTCTGGAAACACCATATATTTT	CASSPLGQGTSGNTIYF
TRBJ1-1	TRBD1	TRBV20-1	few	TGCAGTGCCCCGCGGACAGGGGCAGGTGAAGCTTTCTTT	CSAPRTGAGEAFF
TRBJ1-6	TRBD1	TRBV20-1	few	TGCAGTGCTAGAGGGACAGGGACGCATTCACCCCTCCACTTT	CSARGTGTHSPLHF
TRBJ2-1	.	TRBV6-1	few	TGTGCCAGCAGACAGACGGACCTAGGGTCGTATGAGCAGTTCTTC	CASRQTDLGSYEQFF
TRBJ2-7	TRBD2	TRBV29-1	.	TGCAGCTCCTTGGGACTAGCGGGAGGGTACGAGCAGTACTTC	CSSLGLAGGYEQYF
TRBJ1-4	.	TRBV11-2	.	TGTGCCAGCAGACTACCAGGACGGACGGGTTCCGAAAAACTGTTTTTT	CASRLPGRTGSEKLFF
TRBJ1-5	.	TRBV21-1	many	TGTGCCAGCAGCCCACGGCACAGGGAACAGAGGCAGCCCCAGCATTTT	CASSPRHREQRQPQHF
TRBJ1-6	TRBD1	TRBV4-2	.	TGTGCCAGCAGCCAAGAATGGGGACAGCTACGTTCACCCCTCCACTTT	CASSQEWGQLRSPLHF
TRBJ2-1	TRBD2	TRBV19	.	TGTGCCAGTAGTCCCTTAATCCGGAAGCGGGGCCCCTACAATGAGCAGTTCTTC	CASSPLIRKRGPYNEQFF
TRBJ2-1	.	TRBV7-2	.	TGTGCCAGCAGCTTAGTGGGCACTTCAGGGAATGAGCAGTTCTTC	CASSLVGTSGNEQFF
TRBJ2-5	TRBD2	TRBV3-1	.	TGTGCCAGCAGCCAAGATAGCGGGGGGCCCCGAAGAGAGACCCAGTACTTC	CASSQDSGGPRRETQYF
TRBJ2-3	.	TRBV10-3	few	TGTGCCATCAAAGGCACCTCGTCGGATACGCAGTATTTT	CAIKGTSSDTQYF
TRBJ2-3	.	TRBV11-2	few	TGTGCCAGCAGCTTACGGCGGTTCACTAGCACAGATACGCAGTATTTT	CASSLRRFTSTDTQYF
TRBJ2-3	TRBD2	TRBV10-3	many	TGTGCCATCACGGGGGGGGGTTCAGATACGCAGTATTTT	CAITGGGSDTQYF
TRBJ1-5	.	TRBV29-1	many	TGCAGCGTGGTGGCAGGGGTCAATCAGCCCCAGCATTTT	CSVVAGVNQPQHF
TRBJ1-4	.	TRBV27	few	TGTGCCAGCAGTCGTGGGGTGACTCCGAATGAAAAACTGTTTTTT	CASSRGVTPNEKLFF
TRBJ1-1	.	TRBV29-1	.	TGCAGCGTTTCCGGGTCGGGCACTGAAGCTTTCTTT	CSVSGSGTEAFF